This record concerns one T cell receptor beta chain sequence. Sequencing used cDNA as its template, made by extracting RNA and reverse transcribing it. The method was immunoSEQ multiplex PCR; TCRdb's version includes in-frame clones alone and lacks a portion of them. This table holds approximately 180,000 clones, just under 65% found once. The data originate from a study of CD8+ T cells in alopecia areata. Treatment denoted: oral pan-JAK inhibitor, 5-10 mg twice daily. The sequence came from a human donor with alopecia areata. The sample in question was CD4+ T cells sorted from blood, obtained between weeks 49 and 50, from a patient treated with tofacitinib.

The CDR3 sequence is CSALKSGTMFF. CDR3 in DNA: TGCAGTGCGTTAAAATCCGGGACTATGTTTTTT. This sequence joins TRBV20-1 and TRBJ1-4, with a tentative D call TRBD1 (5 bases). Looked up from germline, CDR1 is DFQATT and CDR2 is SNEGSKA (reference sequence). V shed 6 bases and J shed 15 bases, with 17 bases lying between them. The CDR3 length is 11 residues.